This passage covers 6 T cell receptor beta chains from one sample sequenced in a study of cytomegalovirus exposure and HLA in healthy donors. This table comes from immunoSEQ multiplex PCR, and its TCRdb copy is limited to in-frame clones, with some not included. Of approximately 150,000 clones listed, around nine tenths were seen once; the top ten hold just under 9%. Sequencing input: PBMCs. These receptors were collected from a man aged 18 to 30 in good health and CMV-seropositive.

The chain uses TRBV18 and TRBJ2-3; perhaps TRBD1 as D (6 bases). CDR1 is KGHSH, CDR2 LQKENI, per germline. Trimming stripped 9 bases from V and 3 bases from J, with 19 bases between. There are 15 residues in the CDR3. CDR3 region: CASSTGHRGTDTQYF. The CDR3 DNA is TGTGCCAGTTCTACGGGACACCGAGGGACAGATACGCAGTATTTT.

V usage is TRBV5-1 and J usage is TRBJ2-3; D perhaps matches TRBD1 (6 bases). Germline V gives CDR1 SGHRS, CDR2 YFSETQ. V dropped 4 bases and J dropped 0 bases, with 12 bases sitting between them. The CDR3 totals 15 residues. CDR3 in amino acids: CASSPNQGSTDTQYF. As DNA, the CDR3 is TGCGCCAGCAGCCCAAACCAGGGGAGCACAGATACGCAGTATTTT.

The rearrangement uses TRBV5-1 and TRBJ2-5; possibly TRBD2 for D (5 bases). Trimming left V 0 bases short and J 4 bases short, with 16 bases between. The CDR3 spans 16 residues. CDR1 SGHRS and CDR2 YFSETQ come from the germline V gene. This CDR3 is CASSLGDPTGVETQYF. For the CDR3, the DNA is TGCGCCAGCAGCTTGGGAGACCCGACCGGGGTAGAGACCCAGTACTTC.

This chain uses TRBV30 with TRBJ1-3; D gene ambiguous. From germline, CDR1 is GTSNPN and CDR2 SVGIG (reference sequence). V was shortened by 2 bases and J by 5 bases, with 13 bases between the two germline ends. This CDR3 has 14 residues. The CDR3 region is CAWSLERSRNTIYF. Written as DNA, the CDR3 is TGTGCCTGGAGTCTCGAGAGGTCGCGAAACACCATATATTTT.

The chain joins TRBV28 to TRBJ2-4, with 10 bases that match TRBD2. The CDR3 has 18 residues. The germline V gene encodes CDR1 MDHEN and CDR2 SYDVKM. The J segment lost 2 bases and the V segment lost 3 bases, leaving 10 bases of the junction unmatched. CDR3 nucleotides: TGTGCCAGCAGTTTGTCCCCTAGCGGGAGCGGGTCCAAAAACATTCAGTACTTC. Amino acids: CASSLSPSGSGSKNIQYF.

This chain connects TRBV10-1 to TRBJ2-2; possible D gene TRBD2, 6 bases. Trimming removed 6 bases at V and 1 base at J, with 12 bases between. The CDR3 runs to 15 residues. Germline CDR1 reads WNHNN; CDR2 reads SYGVQD (reference sequence). For the CDR3, the DNA is TGCGCCAGCAGGTCCGGGACTCTGAACACCGGGGAGCTGTTTTTT. Its protein product is CASRSGTLNTGELFF.